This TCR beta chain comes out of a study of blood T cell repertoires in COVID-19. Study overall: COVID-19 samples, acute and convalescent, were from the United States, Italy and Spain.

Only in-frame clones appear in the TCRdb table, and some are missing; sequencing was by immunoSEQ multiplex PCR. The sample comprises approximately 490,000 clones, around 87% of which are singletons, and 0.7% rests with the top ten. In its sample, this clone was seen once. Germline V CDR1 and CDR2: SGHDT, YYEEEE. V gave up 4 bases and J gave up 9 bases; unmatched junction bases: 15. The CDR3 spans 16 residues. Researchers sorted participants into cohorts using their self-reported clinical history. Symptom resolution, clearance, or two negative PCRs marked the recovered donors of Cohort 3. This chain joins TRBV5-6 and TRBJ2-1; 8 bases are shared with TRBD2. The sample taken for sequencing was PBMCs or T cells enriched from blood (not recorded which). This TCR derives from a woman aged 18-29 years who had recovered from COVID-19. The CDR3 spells CASSPGRVSSGAEQFF. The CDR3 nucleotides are TGTGCCAGCAGCCCGGGGCGAGTTAGTAGCGGGGCTGAGCAGTTCTTC.